The entry below gives a single T cell receptor (beta chain) sequence along with its context. Its antigen is not known. The data are from a study of cytomegalovirus exposure and HLA in healthy donors. Points from the study as a whole: Segments of the TCR beta V type were, in most cases, productive about 87% or about 30% of the time in an earlier analysis. Accurate prediction of most subjects' HLA-A and HLA-B alleles from TCR beta sequences was reported. The study designated fewer than 200 TCR beta chains cytomegalovirus-associated.

Nominally healthy donors provided the samples, though records likely missed some immune exposures. Unmatched junction bases numbered 15, after V lost 6 bases and J lost 3 bases. Germline V gene sequence: CDR1 MNHEY, CDR2 SMNVEV (reference sequence). The CDR3 length is 18 residues. The PCR contained 60 Vbeta and 13 Jbeta primers. Using immunoSEQ multiplex PCR, the repertoire was profiled, and TCRdb retains in-frame clones only, with some absent. The data hold 95,000 to 100,000 clones, with 65% to 85% observed a single time. Material: PBMCs. J is TRBJ2-3 and V is TRBV27; 10 bases line up with TRBD1. The sequence came from a man in his forties or fifties in good health and CMV-seronegative. Here the CDR3 reads CASSYTLAGTGATDTQYF. The CDR3 DNA sequence: TGTGCCAGCAGCTATACCTTAGCCGGGACAGGGGCTACAGATACGCAGTATTTT.